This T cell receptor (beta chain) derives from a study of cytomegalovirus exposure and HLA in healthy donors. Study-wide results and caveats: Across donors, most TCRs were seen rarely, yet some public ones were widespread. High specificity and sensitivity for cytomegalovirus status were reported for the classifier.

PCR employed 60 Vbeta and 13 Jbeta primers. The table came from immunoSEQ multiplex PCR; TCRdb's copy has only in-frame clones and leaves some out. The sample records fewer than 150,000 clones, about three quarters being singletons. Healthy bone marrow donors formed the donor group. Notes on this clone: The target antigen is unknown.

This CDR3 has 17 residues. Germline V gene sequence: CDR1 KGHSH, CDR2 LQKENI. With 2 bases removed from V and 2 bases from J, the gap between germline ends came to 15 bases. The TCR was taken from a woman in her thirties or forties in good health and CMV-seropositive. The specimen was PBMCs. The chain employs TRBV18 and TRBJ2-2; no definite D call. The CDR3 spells CASSPNAASSNTGELFF. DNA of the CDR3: TGTGCCAGCTCACCAAACGCGGCTAGTTCTAACACCGGGGAGCTGTTTTTT.